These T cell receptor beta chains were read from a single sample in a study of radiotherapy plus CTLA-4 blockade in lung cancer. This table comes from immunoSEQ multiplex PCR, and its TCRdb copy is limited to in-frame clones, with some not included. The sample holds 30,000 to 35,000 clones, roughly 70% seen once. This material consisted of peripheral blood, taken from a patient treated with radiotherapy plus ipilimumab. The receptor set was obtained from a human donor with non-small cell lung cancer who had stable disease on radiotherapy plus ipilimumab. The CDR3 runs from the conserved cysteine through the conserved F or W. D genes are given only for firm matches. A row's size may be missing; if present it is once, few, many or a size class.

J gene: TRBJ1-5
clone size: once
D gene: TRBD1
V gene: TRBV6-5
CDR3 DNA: TGTGCCAGCAGGCGACAGGGGATCAATCAGCCCCAGCATTTT
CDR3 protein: CASRRQGINQPQHF

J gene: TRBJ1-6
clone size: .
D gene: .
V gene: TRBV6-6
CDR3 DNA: TGTGCCAGCAGTTACTTGGCAACAGGAGGTTCACCCCTCCACTTT
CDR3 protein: CASSYLATGGSPLHF

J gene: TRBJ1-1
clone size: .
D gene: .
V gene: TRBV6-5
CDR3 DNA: TGTGCCAGCAGTTACGAGGGGGGATCTGAAGCTTTCTTT
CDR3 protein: CASSYEGGSEAFF

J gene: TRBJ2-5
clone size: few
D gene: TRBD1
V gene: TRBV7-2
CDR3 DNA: TGTGCCAGCAGCCGCAGGGACAGGGGGCACGAGACCCAGTACTTC
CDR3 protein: CASSRRDRGHETQYF

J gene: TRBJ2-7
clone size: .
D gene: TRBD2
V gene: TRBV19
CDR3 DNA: TGTGCCAGTAGTATAGAGGCTGCGGGAGGGCGGGGCGAGCAGTACTTC
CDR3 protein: CASSIEAAGGRGEQYF

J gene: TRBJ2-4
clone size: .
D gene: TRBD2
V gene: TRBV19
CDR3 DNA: TGTGCCAGTAGTTCGAACGGGAGGTTGGGGGTAGCCAAAAACATTCAGTACTTC
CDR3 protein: CASSSNGRLGVAKNIQYF

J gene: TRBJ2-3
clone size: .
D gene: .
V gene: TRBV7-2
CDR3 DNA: TGTGCCAGCAGCCCGCGGGGGCTAAGCACAGATACGCAGTATTTT
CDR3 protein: CASSPRGLSTDTQYF

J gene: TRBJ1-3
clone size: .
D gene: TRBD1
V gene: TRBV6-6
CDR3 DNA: TGTGCCACCGAAACAGGGGGCGGTGGAAACACCATATATTTT
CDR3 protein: CATETGGGGNTIYF

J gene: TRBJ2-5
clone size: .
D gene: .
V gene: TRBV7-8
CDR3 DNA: TGTGCCAGCAGCTTAGTACCCCTCAGTAGCCCGGAGACCCAGTACTTC
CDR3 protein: CASSLVPLSSPETQYF

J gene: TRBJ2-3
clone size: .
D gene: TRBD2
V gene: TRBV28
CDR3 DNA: TGTGCCAGCAGCCTAGATCTAGCGGGAGAGGATACGCAGTATTTT
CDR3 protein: CASSLDLAGEDTQYF

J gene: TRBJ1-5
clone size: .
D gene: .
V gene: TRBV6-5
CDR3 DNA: TGTGCCAGCCGGGGCAGGGCGGGTCAGCCCCAGCATTTT
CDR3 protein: CASRGRAGQPQHF

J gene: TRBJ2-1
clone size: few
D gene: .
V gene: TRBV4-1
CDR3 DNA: TGCGCCAGCAGCCATCCCGGGCCCTCCTACAATGAGCAGTTCTTC
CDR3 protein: CASSHPGPSYNEQFF

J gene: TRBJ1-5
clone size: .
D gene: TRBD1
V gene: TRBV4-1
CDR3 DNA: TGCGCCAGCAGCCAACCCACAGGGGGCGGGCAGCCCCAGCATTTT
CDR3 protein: CASSQPTGGGQPQHF

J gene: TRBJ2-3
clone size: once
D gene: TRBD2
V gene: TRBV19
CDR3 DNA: TGTGCCAGTAGGACAACTAGCGGGAGTGGTACGCAGTATTTT
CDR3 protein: CASRTTSGSGTQYF

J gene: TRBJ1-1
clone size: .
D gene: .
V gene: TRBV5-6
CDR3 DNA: TGTGCCAGCAGCTCGACAGTAAACACTGAAGCTTTCTTT
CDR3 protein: CASSSTVNTEAFF

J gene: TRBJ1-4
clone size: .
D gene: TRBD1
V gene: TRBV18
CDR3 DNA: TGTGCCAGCTCACCAACAGGGGCAGGAAATGAAAAACTGTTTTTT
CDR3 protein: CASSPTGAGNEKLFF

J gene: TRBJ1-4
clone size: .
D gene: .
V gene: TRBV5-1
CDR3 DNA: TGCGCCAGCAGCTTGATAGGGACTAATGAAAAACTGTTTTTT
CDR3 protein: CASSLIGTNEKLFF

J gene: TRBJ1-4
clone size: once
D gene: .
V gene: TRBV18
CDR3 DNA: TGTGCCAGCTCACAGGGAACTAATGAAAAACTGTTTTTT
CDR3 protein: CASSQGTNEKLFF

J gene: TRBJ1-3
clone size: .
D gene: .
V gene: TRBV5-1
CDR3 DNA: TGCGCCAGCAGCCCAACAGGGCCCTCTGGAAACACCATATATTTT
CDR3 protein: CASSPTGPSGNTIYF

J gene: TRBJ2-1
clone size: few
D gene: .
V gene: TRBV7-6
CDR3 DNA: TGTGCCAGCAGCTCCCTCTCCCAGGGGGGACATGAGCAGTTCTTC
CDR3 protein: CASSSLSQGGHEQFF

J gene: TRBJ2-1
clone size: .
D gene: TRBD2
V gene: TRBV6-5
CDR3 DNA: TGTGCCAGCAGTTTCCAGCGGGAGGTTAATGAGCAGTTCTTC
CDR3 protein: CASSFQREVNEQFF

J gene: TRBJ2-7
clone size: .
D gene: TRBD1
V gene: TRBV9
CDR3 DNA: TGTGCCAGCAGCGGCGAAGGGGGACAGGGGTACTACGAGCAGTACTTC
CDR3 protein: CASSGEGGQGYYEQYF

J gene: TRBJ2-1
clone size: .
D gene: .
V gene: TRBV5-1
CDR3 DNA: TGCGCCAGCAGCTTGGCGCTCAGCTCCTCCTACAATGAGCAGTTCTTC
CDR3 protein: CASSLALSSSYNEQFF

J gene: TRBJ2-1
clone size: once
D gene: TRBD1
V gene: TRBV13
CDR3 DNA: TGTGCCAGCAGGATACTCACAGGGGGCCAGCTCGATGAGCAGTTCTTC
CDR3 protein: CASRILTGGQLDEQFF

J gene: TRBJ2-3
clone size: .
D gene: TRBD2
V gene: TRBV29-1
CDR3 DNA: TGCAGCGAGACTAGCTGGGCCGAAGTGGGCACAGATACGCAGTATTTT
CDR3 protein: CSETSWAEVGTDTQYF

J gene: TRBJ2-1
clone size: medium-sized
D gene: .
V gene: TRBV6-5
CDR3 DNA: TGTGCCAGCAGTTACCGGGGGTATCACTACAATGAGCAGTTCTTC
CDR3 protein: CASSYRGYHYNEQFF

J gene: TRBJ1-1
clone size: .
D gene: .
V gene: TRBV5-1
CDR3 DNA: TGCGCCAGCAGCTTGGGGACAGCGAACACTGAAGCTTTCTTT
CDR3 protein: CASSLGTANTEAFF

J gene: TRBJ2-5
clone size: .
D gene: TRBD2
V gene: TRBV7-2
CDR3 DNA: TGTGCCAGCAGATATAGCGGGAGCCCTACAGAGACCCAGTACTTC
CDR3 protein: CASRYSGSPTETQYF

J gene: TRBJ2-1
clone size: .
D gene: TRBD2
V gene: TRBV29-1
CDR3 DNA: TGCAGCGTTGAAGATCCGGGGGGAAGGTCCTACAATGAGCAGTTCTTC
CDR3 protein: CSVEDPGGRSYNEQFF

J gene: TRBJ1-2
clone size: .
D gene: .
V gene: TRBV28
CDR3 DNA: TGTGCCAGCAGTTCAACGACTCGGCCCGAATATGGCTACACCTTC
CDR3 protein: CASSSTTRPEYGYTF

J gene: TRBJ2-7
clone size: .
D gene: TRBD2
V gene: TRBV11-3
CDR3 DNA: TGCGCCAGCAGCGCCAACCCGGCGGGAGGGTACGAGCAGTACTTC
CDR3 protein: CASSANPAGGYEQYF

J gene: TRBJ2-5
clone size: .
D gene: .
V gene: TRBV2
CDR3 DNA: TGTGCCAGCAGCCTCCGGGTGGGGGGCCAAGAGACCCAGTACTTC
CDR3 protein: CASSLRVGGQETQYF

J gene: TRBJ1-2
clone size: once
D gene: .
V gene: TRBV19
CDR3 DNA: TGTGCCAGTACAGAAGGGGCCTTTCTAGCTAACTATGGCTACACCTTC
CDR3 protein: CASTEGAFLANYGYTF

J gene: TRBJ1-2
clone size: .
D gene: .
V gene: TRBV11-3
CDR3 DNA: TGTGCCAGCAGCTTACCGGCCTTCTATGGCTACACCTTC
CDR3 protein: CASSLPAFYGYTF

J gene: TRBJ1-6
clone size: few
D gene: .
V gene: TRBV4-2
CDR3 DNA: TGTGCCAGCAGCCAAACAGGGTCCGGGTCACCCCTCCACTTT
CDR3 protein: CASSQTGSGSPLHF

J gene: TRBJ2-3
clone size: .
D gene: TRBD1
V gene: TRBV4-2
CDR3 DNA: TGTGCCAGCAGCACGGACAGGGCCGCAGATACGCAGTATTTT
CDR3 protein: CASSTDRAADTQYF

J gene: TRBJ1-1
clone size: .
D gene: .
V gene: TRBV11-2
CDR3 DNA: TGTGCCAGCAGCTTAGAAGGGGCAGGCACTGAAGCTTTCTTT
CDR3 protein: CASSLEGAGTEAFF

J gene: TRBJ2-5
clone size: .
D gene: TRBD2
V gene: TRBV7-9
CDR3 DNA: TGTGCCAGCAGCTTAGCGGGACTAGCGGGAGTGGAGACCCAGTACTTC
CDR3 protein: CASSLAGLAGVETQYF

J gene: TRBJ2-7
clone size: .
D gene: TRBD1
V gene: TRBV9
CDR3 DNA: TGTGCCAGCAGGGGACAGGGGGCGGGCGAGCAGTACTTC
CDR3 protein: CASRGQGAGEQYF

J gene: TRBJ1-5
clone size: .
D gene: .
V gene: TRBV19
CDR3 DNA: TGTGCCAGTAGTAAACAGGGTAGGGGCAATCAGCCCCAGCATTTT
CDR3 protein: CASSKQGRGNQPQHF

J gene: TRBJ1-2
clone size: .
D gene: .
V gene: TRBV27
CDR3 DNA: TGTGCCAGCAGTTTAACGCAGGGAGGTTATGGCTACACCTTC
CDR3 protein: CASSLTQGGYGYTF

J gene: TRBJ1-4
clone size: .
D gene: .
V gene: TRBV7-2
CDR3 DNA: TGTGCCAGCAGCCCCGGACAGAAGAGGGGCGAAAAACTGTTTTTT
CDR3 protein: CASSPGQKRGEKLFF

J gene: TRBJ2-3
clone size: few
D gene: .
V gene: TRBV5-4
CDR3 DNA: TGTGCCAGCAGCTTGGGGGCCGGGACTAGCACAGATACGCAGTATTTT
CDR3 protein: CASSLGAGTSTDTQYF

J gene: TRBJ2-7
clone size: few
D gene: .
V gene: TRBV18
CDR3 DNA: TGTGCCAGCTCACCATCGACAGCCAGATCCTACGAGCAGTACTTC
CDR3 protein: CASSPSTARSYEQYF

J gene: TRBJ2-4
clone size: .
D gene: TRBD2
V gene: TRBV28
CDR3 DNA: TGTGCCAGCGCCACCGGGGGGGACATTCAGTACTTC
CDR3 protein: CASATGGDIQYF

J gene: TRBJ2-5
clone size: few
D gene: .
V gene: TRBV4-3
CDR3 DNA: TGCGCCAGCAGCCAACCCCGGGCGCCCGGTGGGACCCAGTACTTC
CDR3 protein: CASSQPRAPGGTQYF

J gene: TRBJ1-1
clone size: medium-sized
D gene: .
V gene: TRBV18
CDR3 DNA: TGTGCCAGCTCACTACAACCGGACCCCGGGGAAGCTTTCTTT
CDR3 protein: CASSLQPDPGEAFF